These 13 T cell receptor beta chains originate from one sample sequenced in a study of blood T cell repertoires in COVID-19 (dated by TCRdb to about 2020). The method was the immunoSEQ multiplex PCR assay. In its TCRdb copy, this immuneACCESS table keeps in-frame sequences only and misses some clones. Where compared with another copy, unresolved V genes explain less than half of these, and the others have no known cause. The sample yields 250,000 to 300,000 clones; roughly 90% were counted once. Around 1.7% of the sample lies in the top ten. The sample comprised PBMCs or T cells enriched from blood (not recorded which). All receptors derive from a middle-aged woman who had recovered from COVID-19.

The rearrangement links TRBV2 to TRBJ1-4; possibly TRBD1 for D (6 bases). The CDR3 loop spans 15 amino acids. The V gene lost 7 bases and the J gene lost 4 bases, with 16 bases spanning the gap. CDR1 and CDR2 (germline): SNHLY, FYNNEI. DNA of the CDR3: TGTGCCAGCAAGGACTGGGACACCAATAATGAAAAACTGTTTTTT. As protein: CASKDWDTNNEKLFF.

Comment on this clone: At one boundary the junction diverges from the germline segment, which might be a read error. This chain uses TRBV7-3 with TRBJ1-1, with 8 nucleotides matching TRBD1. Germline V CDR1 and CDR2: SGHTA, FQGTGA. The CDR3 is 17 amino acids. The CDR3 coding sequence is TGCGCCAGCAGTAGGCCGGCCGGGGCACAGGGGGTCACTGAAGCTTTCTTT. This encodes CASSRPAGAQGVTEAFF.

This rearrangement joins TRBV15 to TRBJ2-2; TRBD1 might be the D (5 bases). Germline V gives CDR1 LNHNV, CDR2 YYDKDF (reference sequence). The V and J ends lost 3 bases and 7 bases respectively, with 15 bases between them. The CDR3 consists of 15 residues. The CDR3 DNA is TGTGCCACCAGCAGCCGCAGGGTAATGGGCGGGGAGCTGTTTTTT. As protein: CATSSRRVMGGELFF.

The chain employs TRBV5-1 and TRBJ2-5; 12 bases agree with TRBD2. Trimming at V came to 4 bases and at J to 4 bases, leaving 11 bases not matched to a gene. This CDR3 is 17 amino acids long. Germline lookup yields CDR1 SGHRS and CDR2 YFSETQ. CDR3 bases: TGCGCCAGCAGCACCTCCGGACTAGCGGGGATGCCAGAGACCCAGTACTTC. It encodes CASSTSGLAGMPETQYF.

The chain is built from TRBV2 and TRBJ1-4; no clear D. The V end lost 4 bases, the J end lost 8 bases, and 14 bases lay between the germline ends. Germline V CDR1 and CDR2: SNHLY, FYNNEI. This CDR3 has 14 residues. The chain's CDR3 is CASSGEGTGEKLFF. Here the CDR3 DNA reads TGTGCCAGCAGTGGAGAGGGTACGGGGGAAAAACTGTTTTTT.

This clone was seen just once. The V and J genes are TRBV9 and TRBJ2-1; TRBD2 matches 10 bases. The ends lost 3 bases at V and 9 bases at J; junction bases unmatched: 6. The CDR3 contains 14 residues. CDR1 and CDR2 from the germline V gene are SGDLS and YYNGEE. CDR3 DNA: TGTGCCAGCAGCGCAGCGGGGGGGCCCAGTGAGCAGTTCTTC. It codes for CASSAAGGPSEQFF.

This sequence joins TRBV19 and TRBJ1-5; TRBD1 is a possible D gene (6 bases). CDR1 and CDR2 (germline): LNHDA, SQIVND (reference sequence). The CDR3 length is 15 residues. Trimming stripped 1 base from V and 5 bases from J, with 12 bases between. Here the CDR3 reads CASSIVAGVDQPQHF. In DNA, the CDR3 is TGTGCCAGTAGTATAGTAGCAGGGGTAGATCAGCCCCAGCATTTT.

V and J are TRBV2 and TRBJ2-3, with TRBD2 matching 11 bases. The germline CDR1 and CDR2 sequences are SNHLY and FYNNEI. V gave up 3 bases and J gave up 4 bases; unmatched junction bases: 6. This CDR3 spans 16 amino acids. CDR3 nucleotides: TGTGCCAGCAGTGACGTAGCGGGGGGGCCCTCAGATACGCAGTATTTT. This gives the protein CASSDVAGGPSDTQYF. Full variable domain (remainder filled in from reference TRBV2 and TRBJ2-3): EPEVTQTPSHQVTQMGQEVILRCVPISNHLYFYWYRQILGQKVEFLVSFYNNEISEKSEIFDDQFSVERPDGSNFTLKIRSTKLEDSAMYFCASSDVAGGPSDTQYFGPGTRLTVL.

This clone has a handful of counts. The rearrangement uses TRBV28 and TRBJ1-6, with TRBD1 matching 8 bases. CDR1 MDHEN and CDR2 SYDVKM come from the germline V gene. V trimming: 5 bases; J trimming: 6 bases; junction bases outside the gene matches: 3. CDR3 size: 14 residues. The CDR3 reads CASSPGGGNSPLHF. For the CDR3, the DNA is TGTGCCAGCAGTCCAGGGGGCGGTAATTCACCCCTCCACTTT. Full variable domain (missing parts from reference TRBV28 and TRBJ1-6): DVKVTQSSRYLVKRTGEKVFLECVQDMDHENMFWYRQDPGLGLRLIYFSYDVKMKEKGDIPEGYSVSREKKERFSLILESASTNQTSMYLCASSPGGGNSPLHFGNGTRLTVT.

The chain employs TRBV30 and TRBJ1-2, with 9 bases identical to TRBD1. Looked up from germline, CDR1 is GTSNPN and CDR2 is SVGIG (reference sequence). J was trimmed by 1 base and V by 7 bases; bases with no gene match: 1. The CDR3 runs 12 residues. CDR3 amino acids: CASGQGNYGYTF. DNA of the CDR3: TGTGCCTCGGGACAGGGTAACTATGGCTACACCTTC.

The rearrangement links TRBV6-5 to TRBJ1-6, with 10 bases aligning to TRBD1. This CDR3 has 16 amino acids. Germline loops: CDR1 MNHEY, CDR2 SVGAGI. V trimming: 0 bases; J trimming: 8 bases; junction bases outside the gene matches: 4. This chain's CDR3 is CASSYSWDRGYSPLHF. The CDR3 bases are TGTGCCAGCAGTTACTCGTGGGACAGGGGTTATTCACCCCTCCACTTT.

This clone showed up just once. The chain couples TRBV29-1 to TRBJ1-1; D is unclear. V lost 3 bases and J lost 6, with 11 bases in between. CDR1 is SQVTM and CDR2 is ANQGSEA in the germline V gene. The CDR3 consists of 12 residues. CDR3 in DNA: TGCAGCGTTGAGGGTGGCGGGGCTGAAGCTTTCTTT. Protein: CSVEGGGAEAFF.

This chain connects TRBV30 to TRBJ2-7; TRBD2 matches 11 bases. CDR1 is GTSNPN and CDR2 is SVGIG in the germline V gene (reference sequence). Trimming took 2 bases from V and 6 from J; bases not matched to a gene: 0. The CDR3 spans 12 residues. CDR3 DNA: TGTGCCTGGAGTACTAGCGGGGGCGAGCAGTACTTC. Translated: CAWSTSGGEQYF.